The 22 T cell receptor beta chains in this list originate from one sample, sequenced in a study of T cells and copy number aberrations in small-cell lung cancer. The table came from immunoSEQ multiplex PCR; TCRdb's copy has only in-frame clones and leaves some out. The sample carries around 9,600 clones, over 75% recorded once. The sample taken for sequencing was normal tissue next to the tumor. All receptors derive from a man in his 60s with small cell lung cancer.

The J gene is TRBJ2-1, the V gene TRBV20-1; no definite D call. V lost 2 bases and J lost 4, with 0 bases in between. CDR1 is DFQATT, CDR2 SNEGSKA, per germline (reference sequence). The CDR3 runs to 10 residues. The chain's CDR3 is CSARYNEQFF. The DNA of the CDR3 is TGCAGTGCTAGATACAATGAGCAGTTCTTC.

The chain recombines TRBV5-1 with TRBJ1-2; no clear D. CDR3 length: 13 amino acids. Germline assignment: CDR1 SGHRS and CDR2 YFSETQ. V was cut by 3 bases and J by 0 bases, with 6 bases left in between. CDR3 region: CASSWRSNYGYTF. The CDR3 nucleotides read TGCGCCAGCAGCTGGAGATCTAACTATGGCTACACCTTC.

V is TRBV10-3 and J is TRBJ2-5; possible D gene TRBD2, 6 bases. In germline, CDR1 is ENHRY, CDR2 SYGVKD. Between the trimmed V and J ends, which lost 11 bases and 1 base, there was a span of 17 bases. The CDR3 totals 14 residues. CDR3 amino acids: CAASSGQGQETQYF. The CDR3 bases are TGTGCCGCCTCAAGCGGGCAGGGCCAAGAGACCCAGTACTTC.

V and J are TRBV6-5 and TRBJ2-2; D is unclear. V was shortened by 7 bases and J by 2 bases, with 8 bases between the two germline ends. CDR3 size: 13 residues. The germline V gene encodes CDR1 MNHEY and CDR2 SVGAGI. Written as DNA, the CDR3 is TGTGCCAGCATTGCGGATAACACCGGGGAGCTGTTTTTT. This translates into CASIADNTGELFF.

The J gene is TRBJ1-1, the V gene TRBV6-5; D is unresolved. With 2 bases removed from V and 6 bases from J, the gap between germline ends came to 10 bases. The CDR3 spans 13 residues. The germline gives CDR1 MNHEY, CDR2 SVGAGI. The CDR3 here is CASSYGSVAEAFF. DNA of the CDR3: TGTGCCAGCAGTTACGGGAGCGTCGCTGAAGCTTTCTTT.

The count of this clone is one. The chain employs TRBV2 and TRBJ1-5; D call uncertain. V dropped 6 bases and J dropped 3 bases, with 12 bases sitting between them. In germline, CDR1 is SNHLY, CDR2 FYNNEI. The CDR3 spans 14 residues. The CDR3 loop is CASRRQVNNQPQHF. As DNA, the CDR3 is TGTGCCAGCAGGCGGCAGGTTAACAATCAGCCCCAGCATTTT.

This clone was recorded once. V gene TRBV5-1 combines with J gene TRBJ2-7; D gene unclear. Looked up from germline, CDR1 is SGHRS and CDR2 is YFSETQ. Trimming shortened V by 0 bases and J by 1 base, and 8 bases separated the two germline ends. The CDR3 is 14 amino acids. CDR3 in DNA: TGCGCCAGCAGCTTGGGGTCCGGGTCCTACGAGCAGTACTTC. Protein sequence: CASSLGSGSYEQYF.

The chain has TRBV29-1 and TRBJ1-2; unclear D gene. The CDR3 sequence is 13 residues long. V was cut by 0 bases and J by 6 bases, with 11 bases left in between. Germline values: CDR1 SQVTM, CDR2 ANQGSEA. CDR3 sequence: CSVEDSAGDGYTF. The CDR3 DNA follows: TGCAGCGTTGAAGATTCGGCTGGGGATGGCTACACCTTC.

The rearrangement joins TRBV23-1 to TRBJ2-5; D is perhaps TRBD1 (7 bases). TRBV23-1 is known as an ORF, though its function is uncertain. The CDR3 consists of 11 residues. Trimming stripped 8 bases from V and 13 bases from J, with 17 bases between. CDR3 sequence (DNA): TGCGCCAGCCCCTCTCGACAGGGAGGGTACTTC. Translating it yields CASPSRQGGYF.

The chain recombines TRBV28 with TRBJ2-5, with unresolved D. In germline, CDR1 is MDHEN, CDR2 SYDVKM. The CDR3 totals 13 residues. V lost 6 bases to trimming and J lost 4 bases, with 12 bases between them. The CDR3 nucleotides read TGTGCCAGCAGACTTACACCACTAGAGACCCAGTACTTC. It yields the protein CASRLTPLETQYF.

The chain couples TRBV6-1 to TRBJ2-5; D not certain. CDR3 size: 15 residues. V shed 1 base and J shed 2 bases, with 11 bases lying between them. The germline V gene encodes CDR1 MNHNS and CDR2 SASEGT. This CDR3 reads CASSEVVGGQETQYF. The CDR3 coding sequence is TGTGCCAGCAGTGAAGTGGTTGGCGGACAAGAGACCCAGTACTTC.

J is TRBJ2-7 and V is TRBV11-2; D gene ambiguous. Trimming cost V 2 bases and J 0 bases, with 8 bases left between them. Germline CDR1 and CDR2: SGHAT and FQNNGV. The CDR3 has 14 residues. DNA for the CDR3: TGTGCCAGCAGCTTATCAACGCACTCCTACGAGCAGTACTTC. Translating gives CASSLSTHSYEQYF.

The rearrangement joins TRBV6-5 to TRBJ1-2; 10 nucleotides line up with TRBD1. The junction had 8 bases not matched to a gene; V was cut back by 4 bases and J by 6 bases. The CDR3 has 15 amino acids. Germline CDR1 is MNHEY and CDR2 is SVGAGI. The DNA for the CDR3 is TGTGCCAGCAGTTTAGACAGGGGGCGGTCTAATGGCTACACCTTC. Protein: CASSLDRGRSNGYTF.

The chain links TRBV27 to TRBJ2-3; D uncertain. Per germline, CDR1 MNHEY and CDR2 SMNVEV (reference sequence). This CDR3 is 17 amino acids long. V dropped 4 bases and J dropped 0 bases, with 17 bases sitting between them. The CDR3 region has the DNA TGTGCCAGCAGTTCCTCCTTAGGCGGCTATAGCACAGATACGCAGTATTTT. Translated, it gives CASSSSLGGYSTDTQYF.

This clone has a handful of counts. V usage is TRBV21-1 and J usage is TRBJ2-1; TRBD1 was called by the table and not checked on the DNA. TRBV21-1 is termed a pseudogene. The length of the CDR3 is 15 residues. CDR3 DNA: TGTGCCAGCAGCAAAGCCCGGCAGGGGATCGATGAGCAGTTCTTC. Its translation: CASSKARQGIDEQFF.

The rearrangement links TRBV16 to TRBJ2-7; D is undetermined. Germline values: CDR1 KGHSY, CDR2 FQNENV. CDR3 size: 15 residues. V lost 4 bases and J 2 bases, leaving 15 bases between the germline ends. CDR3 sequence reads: CASSLLLGMAYEQYF. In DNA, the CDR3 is TGTGCCAGCAGCCTGTTACTGGGAATGGCCTACGAGCAGTACTTC. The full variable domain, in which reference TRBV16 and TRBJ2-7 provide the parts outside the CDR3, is GEEVAQTPKHLVRGEGQKAKLYCAPIKGHSYVFWYQQVLKNEFKFLISFQNENVFDETGMPKERFSAKCLPNSPCSLEIQATKLEDSAVYFCASSLLLGMAYEQYFGPGTRLTVT.

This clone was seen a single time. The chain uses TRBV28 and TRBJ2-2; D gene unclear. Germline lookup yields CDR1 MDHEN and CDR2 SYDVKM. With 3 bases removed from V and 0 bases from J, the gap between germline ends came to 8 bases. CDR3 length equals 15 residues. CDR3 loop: CASSLYSANTGELFF. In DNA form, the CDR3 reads TGTGCCAGCAGTTTGTACTCAGCGAACACCGGGGAGCTGTTTTTT.

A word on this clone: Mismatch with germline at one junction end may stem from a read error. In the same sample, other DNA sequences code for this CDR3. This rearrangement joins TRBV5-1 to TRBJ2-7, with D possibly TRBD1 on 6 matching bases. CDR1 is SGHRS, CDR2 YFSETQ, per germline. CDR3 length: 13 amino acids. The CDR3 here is CASSTSTGYEQYF. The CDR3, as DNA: TGCGCTAGCAGCACATCGACAGGCTACGAGCAGTACTTC.

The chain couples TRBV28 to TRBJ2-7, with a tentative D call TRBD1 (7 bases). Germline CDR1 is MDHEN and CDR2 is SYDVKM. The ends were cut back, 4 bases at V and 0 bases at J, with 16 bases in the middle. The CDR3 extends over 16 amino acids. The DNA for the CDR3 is TGTGCCAGCAGTTGGGCAGGGGGGCAGAGCTCCTACGAGCAGTACTTC. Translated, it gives CASSWAGGQSSYEQYF.

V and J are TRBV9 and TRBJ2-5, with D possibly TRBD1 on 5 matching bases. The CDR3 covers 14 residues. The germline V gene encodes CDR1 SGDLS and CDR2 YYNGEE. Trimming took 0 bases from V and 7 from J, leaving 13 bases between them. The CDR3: CASSVEPQGGTQYF. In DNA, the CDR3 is TGTGCCAGCAGCGTAGAGCCCCAGGGTGGGACCCAGTACTTC.

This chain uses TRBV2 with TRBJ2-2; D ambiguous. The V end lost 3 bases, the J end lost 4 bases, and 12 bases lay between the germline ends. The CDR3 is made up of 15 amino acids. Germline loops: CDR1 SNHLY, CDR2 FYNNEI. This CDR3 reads CASSETKPITGELFF. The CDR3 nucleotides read TGTGCCAGCAGTGAGACAAAACCAATCACCGGGGAGCTGTTTTTT.

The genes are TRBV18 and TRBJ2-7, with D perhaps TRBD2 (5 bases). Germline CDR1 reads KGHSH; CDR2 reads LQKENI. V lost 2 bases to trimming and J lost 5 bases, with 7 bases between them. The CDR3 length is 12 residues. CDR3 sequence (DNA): TGTGCCAGCTCACCAGGGCGGGACGAGCAGTACTTC. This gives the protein CASSPGRDEQYF.